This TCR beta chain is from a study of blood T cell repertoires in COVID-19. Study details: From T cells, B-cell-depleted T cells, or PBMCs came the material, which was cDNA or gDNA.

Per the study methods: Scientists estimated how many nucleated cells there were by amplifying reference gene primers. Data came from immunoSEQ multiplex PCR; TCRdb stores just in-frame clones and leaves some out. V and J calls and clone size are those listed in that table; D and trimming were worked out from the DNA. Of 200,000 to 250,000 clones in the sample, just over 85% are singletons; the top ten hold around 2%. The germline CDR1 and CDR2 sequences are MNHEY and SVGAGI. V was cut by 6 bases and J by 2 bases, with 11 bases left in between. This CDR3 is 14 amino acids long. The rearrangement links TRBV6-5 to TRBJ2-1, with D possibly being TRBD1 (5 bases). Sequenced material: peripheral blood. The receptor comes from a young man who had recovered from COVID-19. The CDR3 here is CASSPLGAYNEQFF. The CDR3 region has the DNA TGTGCCAGCAGCCCCCTAGGGGCCTACAATGAGCAGTTCTTC.